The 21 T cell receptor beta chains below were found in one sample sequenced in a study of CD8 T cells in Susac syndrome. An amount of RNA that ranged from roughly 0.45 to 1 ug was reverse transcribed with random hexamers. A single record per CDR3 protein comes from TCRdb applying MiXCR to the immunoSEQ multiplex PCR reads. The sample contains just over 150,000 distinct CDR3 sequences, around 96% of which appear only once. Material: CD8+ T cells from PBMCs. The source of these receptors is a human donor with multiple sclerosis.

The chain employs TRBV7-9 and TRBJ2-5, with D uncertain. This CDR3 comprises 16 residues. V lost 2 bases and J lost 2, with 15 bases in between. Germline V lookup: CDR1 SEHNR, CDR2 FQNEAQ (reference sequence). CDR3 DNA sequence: TGTGCCAGCAGCTTACGAGCCCCGGATGGACAAGAGACCCAGTACTTC. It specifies CASSLRAPDGQETQYF.

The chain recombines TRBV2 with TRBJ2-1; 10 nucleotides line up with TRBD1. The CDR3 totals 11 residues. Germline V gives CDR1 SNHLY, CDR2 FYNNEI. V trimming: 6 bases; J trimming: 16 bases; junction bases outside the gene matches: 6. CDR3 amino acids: CASRPGTGEFF. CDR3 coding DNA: TGTGCCAGCAGGCCCGGGACAGGGGAATTCTTC. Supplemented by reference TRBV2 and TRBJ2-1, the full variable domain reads EPEVTQTPSHQVTQMGQEVILRCVPISNHLYFYWYRQILGQKVEFLVSFYNNEISEKSEIFDDQFSVERPDGSNFTLKIRSTKLEDSAMYFCASRPGTGEFFGPGTRLTVL.

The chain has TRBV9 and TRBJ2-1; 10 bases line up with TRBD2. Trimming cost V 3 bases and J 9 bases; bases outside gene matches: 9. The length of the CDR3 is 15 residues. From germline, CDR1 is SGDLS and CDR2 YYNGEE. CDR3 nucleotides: TGTGCCAGCAGCGCCCCCTCTAGGACTAGCGGTGAGCAGTTCTTC. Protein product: CASSAPSRTSGEQFF.

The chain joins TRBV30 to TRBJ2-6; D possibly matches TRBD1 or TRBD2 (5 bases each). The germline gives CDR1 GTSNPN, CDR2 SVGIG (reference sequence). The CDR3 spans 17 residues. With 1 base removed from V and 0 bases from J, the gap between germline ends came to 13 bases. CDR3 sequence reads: CAWSDRGRSSGANVLTF. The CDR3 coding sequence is TGTGCCTGGAGTGACCGGGGACGCTCCTCTGGGGCCAACGTCCTGACTTTC.

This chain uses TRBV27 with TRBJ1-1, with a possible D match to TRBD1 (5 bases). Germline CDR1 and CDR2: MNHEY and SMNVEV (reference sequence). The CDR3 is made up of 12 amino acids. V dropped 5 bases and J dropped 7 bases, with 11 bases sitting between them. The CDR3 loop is CASSTGADEAFF. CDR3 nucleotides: TGTGCCAGCAGTACCGGGGCGGATGAAGCTTTCTTT.

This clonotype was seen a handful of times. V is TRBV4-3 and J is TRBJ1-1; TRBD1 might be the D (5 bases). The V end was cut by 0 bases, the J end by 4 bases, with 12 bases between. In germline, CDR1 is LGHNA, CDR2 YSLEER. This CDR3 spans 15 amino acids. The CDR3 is CASSQDGGWATEAFF. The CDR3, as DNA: TGCGCCAGCAGCCAAGATGGGGGATGGGCCACTGAAGCTTTCTTT.

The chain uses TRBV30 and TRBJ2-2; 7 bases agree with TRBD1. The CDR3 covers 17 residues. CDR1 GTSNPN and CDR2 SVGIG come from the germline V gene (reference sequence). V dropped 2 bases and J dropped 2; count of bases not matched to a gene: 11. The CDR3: CAWSSYTGVGNTGELFF. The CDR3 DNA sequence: TGTGCCTGGAGTTCCTACACAGGGGTCGGAAACACCGGGGAGCTGTTTTTT.

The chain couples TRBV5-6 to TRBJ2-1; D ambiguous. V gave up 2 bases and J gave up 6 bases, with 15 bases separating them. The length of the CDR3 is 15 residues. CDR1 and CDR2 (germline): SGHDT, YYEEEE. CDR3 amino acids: CASSFRHIPPNEQFF. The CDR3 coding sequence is TGTGCCAGCAGCTTTCGGCATATCCCTCCCAATGAGCAGTTCTTC.

CDR3 DNA: TGTGCCAGCAGCGTAGATTTGGGGTTTGAGCAGTTCTTC. This encodes CASSVDLGFEQFF. The chain links TRBV9 to TRBJ2-1; unclear D gene. In germline, CDR1 is SGDLS, CDR2 YYNGEE. The CDR3 contains 13 residues. Trimming removed 0 bases at V and 9 bases at J, with 10 bases between.

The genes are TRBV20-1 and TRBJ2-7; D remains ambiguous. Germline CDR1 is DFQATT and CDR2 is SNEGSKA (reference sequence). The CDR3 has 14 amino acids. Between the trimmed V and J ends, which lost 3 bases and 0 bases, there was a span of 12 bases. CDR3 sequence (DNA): TGCAGTGCTAGCGTCCAGCCTCACTCCTACGAGCAGTACTTC. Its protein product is CSASVQPHSYEQYF.

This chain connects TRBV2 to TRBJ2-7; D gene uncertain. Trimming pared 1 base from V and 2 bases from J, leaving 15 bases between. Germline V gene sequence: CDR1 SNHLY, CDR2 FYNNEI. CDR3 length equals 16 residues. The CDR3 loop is CASSEGRNRNTYEQYF. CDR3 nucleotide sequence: TGTGCCAGCAGTGAAGGGCGGAACCGGAACACCTACGAGCAGTACTTC.

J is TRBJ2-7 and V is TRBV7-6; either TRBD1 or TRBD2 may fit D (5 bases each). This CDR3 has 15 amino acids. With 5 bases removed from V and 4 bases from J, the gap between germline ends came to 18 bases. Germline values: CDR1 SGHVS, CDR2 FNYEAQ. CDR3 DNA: TGTGCCAGCAGCCCCGTGAGGGGCAACGGATACGAGCAGTACTTC. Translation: CASSPVRGNGYEQYF.

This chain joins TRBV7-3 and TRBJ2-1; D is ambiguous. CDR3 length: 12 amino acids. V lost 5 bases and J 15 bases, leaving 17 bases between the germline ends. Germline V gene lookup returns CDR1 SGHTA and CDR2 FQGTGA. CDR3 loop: CASSLYGPPVFF. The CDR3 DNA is TGTGCCAGCAGCCTTTACGGGCCCCCCGTGTTCTTC. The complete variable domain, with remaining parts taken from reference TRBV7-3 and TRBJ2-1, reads GAGVSQTPSNKVTEKGKYVELRCDPISGHTALYWYRQSLGQGPEFLIYFQGTGAADDSGLPNDRFFAVRPEGSVSTLKIQRTERGDSAVYLCASSLYGPPVFFGPGTRLTVL.

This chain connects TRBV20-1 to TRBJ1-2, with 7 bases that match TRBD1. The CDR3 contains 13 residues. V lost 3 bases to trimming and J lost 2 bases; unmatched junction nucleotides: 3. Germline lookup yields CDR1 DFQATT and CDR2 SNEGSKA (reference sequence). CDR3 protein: CSARTGSNYGYTF. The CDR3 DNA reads TGCAGTGCTAGGACAGGGAGCAACTATGGCTACACCTTC.

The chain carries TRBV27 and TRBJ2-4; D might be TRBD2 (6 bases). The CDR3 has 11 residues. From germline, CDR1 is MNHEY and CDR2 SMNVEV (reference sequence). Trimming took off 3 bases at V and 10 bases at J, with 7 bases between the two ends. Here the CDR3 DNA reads TGTGCCAGCAGTTTTGGAGGGATTCAGTACTTC. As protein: CASSFGGIQYF.

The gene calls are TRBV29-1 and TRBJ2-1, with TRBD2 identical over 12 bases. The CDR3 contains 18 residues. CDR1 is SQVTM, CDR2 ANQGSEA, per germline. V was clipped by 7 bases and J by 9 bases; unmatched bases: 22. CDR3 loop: CSGDMASGGAIYVGEQFF. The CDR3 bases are TGCAGCGGTGATATGGCTAGCGGGGGGGCAATCTATGTAGGTGAGCAGTTCTTC.

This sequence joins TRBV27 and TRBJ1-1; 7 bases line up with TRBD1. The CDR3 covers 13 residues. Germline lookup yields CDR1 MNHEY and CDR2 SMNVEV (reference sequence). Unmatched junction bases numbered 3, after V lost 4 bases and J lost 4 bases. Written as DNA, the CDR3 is TGTGCCAGCAGTTACGACAGGGTCACTGAAGCTTTCTTT. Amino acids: CASSYDRVTEAFF.

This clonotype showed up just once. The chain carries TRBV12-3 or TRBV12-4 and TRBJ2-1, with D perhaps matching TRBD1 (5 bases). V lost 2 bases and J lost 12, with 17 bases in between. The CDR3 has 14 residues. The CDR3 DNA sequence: TGTGCCAGCAGTTTACAAGTTACGACAGTCGGGCAGTTCTTC. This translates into CASSLQVTTVGQFF.

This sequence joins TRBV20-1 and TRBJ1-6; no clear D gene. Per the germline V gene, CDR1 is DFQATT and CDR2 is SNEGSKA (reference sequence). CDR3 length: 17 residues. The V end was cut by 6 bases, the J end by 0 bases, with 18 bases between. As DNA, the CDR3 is TGCAGTGCCCTATCCTCCCAACAGAGCTCCTATAATTCACCCCTCCACTTT. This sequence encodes CSALSSQQSSYNSPLHF.

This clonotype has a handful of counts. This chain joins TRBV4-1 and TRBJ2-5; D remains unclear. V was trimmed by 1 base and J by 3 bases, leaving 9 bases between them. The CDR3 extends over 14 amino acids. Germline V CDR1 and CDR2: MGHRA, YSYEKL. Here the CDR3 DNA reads TGCGCCAGCAGCCAAGGCGTCTGGGAAGAGACCCAGTACTTC. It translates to CASSQGVWEETQYF.

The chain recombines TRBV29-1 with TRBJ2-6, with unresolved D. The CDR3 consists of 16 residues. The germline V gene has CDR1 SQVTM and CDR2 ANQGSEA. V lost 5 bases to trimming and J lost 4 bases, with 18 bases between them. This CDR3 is CSVLETIGSGANVLTF. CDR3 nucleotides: TGCAGCGTTCTCGAGACAATAGGTTCCGGGGCCAACGTCCTGACTTTC.